These T cell receptor beta chains were read from a single sample in a study of blood T cell repertoires in COVID-19. Using immunoSEQ multiplex PCR, the repertoire was profiled, and TCRdb retains in-frame clones only, with some absent. The sample contains some 200,000 clones, roughly 92% of which appear only once. Specimen: peripheral blood. The receptors stem from a man aged 30-40 years with COVID-19, enrolled during active disease. The CDR3 runs from the conserved cysteine through the conserved F or W. The D gene is left open where the match is weak. Clone sizes are given selectively: once, few, many, or a class where the clone is expanded.

V gene,clone size,D gene,J gene,CDR3 DNA,CDR3 protein
TRBV2,-,-,TRBJ2-2,TGTGCCAGCAGTGACACCGGCACCGGGGAGCTGTTTTTT,CASSDTGTGELFF
TRBV19,-,TRBD1,TRBJ1-1,TGTGCCAGTAGTCCGCGGACAGGCTGGGATGAAGCTTTCTTT,CASSPRTGWDEAFF
TRBV18,-,TRBD1,TRBJ1-6,TGTGCCAGCTCAGTCGGGACAGGCGATTCACCCCTCCACTTT,CASSVGTGDSPLHF
TRBV19,-,-,TRBJ1-2,TGTGCCAGTAGTATTACGGACTATGGCTACACCTTC,CASSITDYGYTF
TRBV19,-,-,TRBJ1-1,TGTGCCAGTAGCGCAATAGGAGGCACTGAAGCTTTCTTT,CASSAIGGTEAFF
TRBV19,-,TRBD2,TRBJ2-4,TGTGCCAGTAGTCCGGGGGGGGGACAACCAGCCAAAAACATTCAGTACTTC,CASSPGGGQPAKNIQYF
TRBV6-6,-,-,TRBJ2-3,TGTGCCAGCAGTTACTCAACAGGAGAACGTGCAGATACGCAGTATTTT,CASSYSTGERADTQYF
TRBV19,-,TRBD1,TRBJ1-6,TGTGCCAGTATCGCCCGACAGGGCTCATATAATTCACCCCTCCACTTT,CASIARQGSYNSPLHF
TRBV4-1,-,-,TRBJ2-3,TGCGCCAGCAGCCAAGTGGTCCAGGTGGGCACAGATACGCAGTATTTT,CASSQVVQVGTDTQYF
TRBV4-2,-,-,TRBJ1-3,TGTGCCAGCAGCCAAGATCGGGTGAGCTCTGGAAACACCATATATTTT,CASSQDRVSSGNTIYF
TRBV30,-,TRBD1,TRBJ2-3,TGTGCCTGGAGTGTACGAGACAGGGCAGTAGATACGCAGTATTTT,CAWSVRDRAVDTQYF
TRBV5-4,-,-,TRBJ2-1,TGTGCCAGCAGCTTGCTAGCGTCCCTGCACAATGAGCAGTTCTTC,CASSLLASLHNEQFF
TRBV18,-,-,TRBJ2-7,TGTGCCAGCTCACCCCGGGTGGAGACCTACGAGCAGTACTTC,CASSPRVETYEQYF
TRBV3-1/TRBV3-2,-,-,TRBJ1-3,TGTGCCAGCAGCCAAGATGCGTCCCGATTCTCTGGAAACACCATATATTTT,CASSQDASRFSGNTIYF
TRBV18,-,TRBD2,TRBJ2-1,TGTGCCAGCTCACCATCTTCGGGGGAGGGAAATGAGCAGTTCTTC,CASSPSSGEGNEQFF
TRBV4-2,-,TRBD2,TRBJ2-1,TGTGCCAGCAGCCAAGAAACTAGCGGGGGGCTTAGGCAGTTCTTC,CASSQETSGGLRQFF
TRBV6-6,few,TRBD1,TRBJ2-7,TGTGCCAGCAGCCCGAGGGGGACAGGACCAGCCTACGAGCAGTACTTC,CASSPRGTGPAYEQYF
TRBV18,once,-,TRBJ2-2,TGTGCCAGCTCACCACGCGATTCCGGGGAGCTGTTTTTT,CASSPRDSGELFF
TRBV6-1,-,-,TRBJ2-5,TGTGCCAGCAGTGAGTCCGAAGAGACCCAGTACTTC,CASSESEETQYF
TRBV6-2/TRBV6-3,-,-,TRBJ2-4,TGTGCCAGCAGTTACCCAGGGACCAAAAACATTCAGTACTTC,CASSYPGTKNIQYF
TRBV19,-,-,TRBJ1-3,TGTGCCAGTAGTATCGAGGCCGCTTTCTCTGGAAACACCATATATTTT,CASSIEAAFSGNTIYF
TRBV2,once,TRBD1,TRBJ1-5,TGTGCCAGCAGTGAAGCGCTGGGGCAGGGGGTTGGTAGCAATCAGCCCCAGCATTTT,CASSEALGQGVGSNQPQHF
TRBV5-1,-,-,TRBJ2-1,TGCGCCAGCAGCGCGGCTTTCTTCGGGGGAAGCTCCTACAATGAGCAGTTCTTC,CASSAAFFGGSSYNEQFF
TRBV14,-,TRBD2,TRBJ2-5,TGTGCCAGCAGCCAAGCGGCGGGGGTAACCCGGACCGCGAGGGTTTCGGAGACCCAGTACTTC,CASSQAAGVTRTARVSETQYF
TRBV5-1,-,TRBD2,TRBJ2-1,TGCGCCAGCAGCTCTGGTAGCGGGGGACAGTTTTACAATGAGCAGTTCTTC,CASSSGSGGQFYNEQFF
TRBV7-9,-,-,TRBJ1-3,TGTGCCAGCAGCTCCCCACGGAGGACGGAGAACTCTGGAAACACCATATATTTT,CASSSPRRTENSGNTIYF